The 25 T cell receptor beta chains given below trace back to one sample, sequenced in a study of neurological immune-mediated disorders. A single record per CDR3 protein comes from TCRdb applying MiXCR to the 5' RACE reads. The sample consists of roughly 56,000 distinct CDR3 sequences, about 3.7% of them appearing once. The sample consisted of PBMCs. These receptors originate from a woman between 55 and 75 years old with multiple sclerosis.

A few counts support this clonotype. This chain connects TRBV28 to TRBJ1-3, with a tentative D call TRBD1 (6 bases). V lost 1 base, J lost 2 bases, and 9 bases lay in between. The CDR3 runs to 15 residues. In germline, CDR1 is MDHEN, CDR2 SYDVKM. DNA of the CDR3: TGTGCCAGCAGTTTATCCGGGGGCCCTGGAAACACCATATATTTT. It encodes CASSLSGGPGNTIYF. Full variable domain (missing parts from reference TRBV28 and TRBJ1-3): DVKVTQSSRYLVKRTGEKVFLECVQDMDHENMFWYRQDPGLGLRLIYFSYDVKMKEKGDIPEGYSVSREKKERFSLILESASTNQTSMYLCASSLSGGPGNTIYFGEGSWLTVV.

This clonotype occurred a few times. A much larger clone is a single base away; this may be a read error. This chain links TRBV12-3 or TRBV12-4 with TRBJ2-5, with D hard to call. The CDR3 runs to 12 residues. In DNA, the CDR3 is TGTGCCAGCAGTCTACTTGAAGAGAACCAGTACTTC. Translation: CASSLLEENQYF.

This clonotype was counted between two and nine times. A much larger clone differs by one base, so this may be a read error. The chain links TRBV29-1 to TRBJ2-6; D uncertain. The CDR3 runs to 13 residues. Germline CDR1 and CDR2: SQVTM and ANQGSEA. CDR3 region: CSAMDGWAKVLTF. The CDR3, as DNA: TGCAGCGCCATGGACGGCTGGGCCAAAGTCCTGACTTTC.

This clonotype came up many times. J is TRBJ2-1 and V is TRBV24-1; D is possibly TRBD2 (5 bases). V was cut by 5 bases and J by 7 bases, with 17 bases left in between. This CDR3 is built from 15 residues. CDR1 and CDR2 (germline): KGHDR, SFDVKD. The CDR3 loop reads CATSAGLTSLNEQFF. CDR3 nucleotide sequence: TGTGCCACCAGTGCTGGACTTACGAGTTTGAATGAGCAGTTCTTC.

This clonotype has ten or more counts. This chain connects TRBV6-2 or TRBV6-3 to TRBJ2-6; TRBD1 matches at 8 bases. The CDR3 consists of 18 residues. V shed 5 bases, J shed 0 bases, and the junction held 9 bases outside the gene matches. Per germline, CDR1 MNHEY and CDR2 SVGEGT. The CDR3 DNA reads as TGTGCCAGCAGTCCCCGAACAGGGGGATACTCTGGGGCCAACGTCCTGACTTTC. Its protein is CASSPRTGGYSGANVLTF.

This clonotype was recorded at least ten times. The J gene is TRBJ1-6, the V gene TRBV7-2, with D maybe TRBD1 (5 bases). The CDR3 has 17 amino acids. V lost 5 bases and J 8 bases, leaving 22 bases between the germline ends. Germline CDR1 reads SGHTA; CDR2 reads FQGNSA. CDR3 amino acids: CASSPFRDAKRDSPLHF. DNA for the CDR3: TGTGCCAGCAGCCCCTTCCGGGACGCGAAAAGAGATTCACCCCTCCACTTT.

This clonotype was counted ten times or more. This sequence joins TRBV7-9 and TRBJ2-7; TRBD2 agrees at 7 bases. CDR3 length: 15 amino acids. Germline trimming cut 5 bases from V and 6 bases from J; bases unmatched to any gene: 13. Germline V lookup: CDR1 SEHNR, CDR2 FQNEAQ (reference sequence). CDR3 protein: CASSRAGASILEQYF. CDR3 nucleotides: TGTGCCAGCAGCCGCGCGGGAGCTAGTATCCTCGAGCAGTACTTC.

This clonotype was seen ten or more times. This chain joins TRBV6-6 and TRBJ1-5; D perhaps matches TRBD1 (6 bases). This CDR3 region has 14 residues. CDR1 is MNHNY and CDR2 is SVGAGI in the germline V gene (reference sequence). Trimming pared 6 bases from V and 3 bases from J, leaving 12 bases between. CDR3: CASRGRGDNQPQHF. Written as DNA, the CDR3 is TGTGCCAGCAGGGGCAGGGGAGACAATCAGCCCCAGCATTTT.

Ten or more counts support this clonotype. The CDR3 DNA reads as TGCGCCAGCAGCTTGGTGGGGGCGCAGGACGAGCAGTACTTC. Its protein is CASSLVGAQDEQYF. The rearrangement uses TRBV5-1 and TRBJ2-7, with D tentatively TRBD1 (6 bases). The germline CDR1 and CDR2 sequences are SGHRS and YFSETQ. This CDR3 region has 14 residues. Trimming left V 0 bases short and J 5 bases short, with 12 bases between.

This clonotype occurred a few times. A much larger clone lies a single base off, so this may be a read error. V usage is TRBV28 and J usage is TRBJ2-7; 12 bases agree with TRBD2. CDR3 size: 15 residues. Germline trimming cut 5 bases from V and 6 bases from J; bases unmatched to any gene: 8. Germline CDR1 reads MDHEN; CDR2 reads SYDVKM. CDR3 sequence reads: CASSHGLAGLGEQYF. The CDR3 DNA follows: TGTGCCAGCAGTCACGGACTAGCGGGGTTGGGCGAGCAGTACTTC. The full variable domain, its missing parts supplied by reference TRBV28 and TRBJ2-7, is DVKVTQSSRYLVKRTGEKVFLECVQDMDHENMFWYRQDPGLGLRLIYFSYDVKMKEKGDIPEGYSVSREKKERFSLILESASTNQTSMYLCASSHGLAGLGEQYFGPGTRLTVT.

This clonotype was observed at least ten times. The V gene is TRBV5-1, the J gene TRBJ2-5; weak D call: TRBD1 (6 bases). Trimming pared 0 bases from V and 2 bases from J, leaving 11 bases between. The CDR3 is 15 amino acids. Germline V gene data show CDR1 as SGHRS and CDR2 as YFSETQ. CDR3 sequence (DNA): TGCGCCAGCAGCTTGGTGGGGACACCACAAGAGACCCAGTACTTC. It specifies CASSLVGTPQETQYF. The variable domain in full, with the rest retrieved from reference TRBV5-1 and TRBJ2-5, is KAGVTQTPRYLIKTRGQQVTLSCSPISGHRSVSWYQQTPGQGLQFLFEYFSETQRNKGNFPGRFSGRQFSNSRSEMNVSTLELGDSALYLCASSLVGTPQETQYFGPGTRLLVL.

Ten or more counts support this clonotype. The chain combines TRBV29-1 with TRBJ1-2; 8 bases are shared with TRBD1. The junction had 8 bases not matched to a gene; V was cut back by 4 bases and J by 7 bases. The CDR3 spans 13 residues. Germline-derived CDR1 and CDR2 are SQVTM and ANQGSEA. The CDR3 nucleotides read TGCAGCGTTGGACAGGGGAATTTTGGTGGCTACACCTTC. Its protein is CSVGQGNFGGYTF.

This clonotype occurred many times. The chain carries TRBV27 and TRBJ2-1, with 10 bases identical to TRBD2. The J segment lost 3 bases and the V segment lost 6 bases, leaving 11 bases of the junction unmatched. CDR1 is MNHEY and CDR2 is SMNVEV in the germline V gene (reference sequence). The CDR3 is 17 amino acids. The CDR3 sequence is CASSPSGRALLYNEQFF. DNA of the CDR3: TGTGCCAGCAGCCCGAGCGGGAGGGCACTTCTCTACAATGAGCAGTTCTTC.

This clonotype was found many times. The rearrangement uses TRBV15 and TRBJ2-5; D gene unclear. V shed 2 bases and J shed 2 bases, with 3 bases lying between them. This CDR3 is 12 amino acids long. The germline V gene encodes CDR1 LNHNV and CDR2 YYDKDF (reference sequence). CDR3 sequence: CATSRPQETQYF. The CDR3 nucleotides are TGTGCCACCAGCAGACCTCAAGAGACCCAGTACTTC.

This clonotype was recorded many times. The CDR3 here is CAISGQGGYEQYF. In DNA form, the CDR3 reads TGTGCCATCAGTGGACAGGGGGGCTACGAGCAGTACTTC. The chain uses TRBV10-3 and TRBJ2-7; 9 nucleotides match TRBD1. Germline V gene sequence: CDR1 ENHRY, CDR2 SYGVKD. The V gene end was trimmed by 4 bases and the J gene end by 3 bases; junction bases not matched to a gene: 1. CDR3 length equals 13 residues.

This clonotype was counted ten times or more. This chain connects TRBV5-1 to TRBJ2-7, with 9 bases that match TRBD1. The CDR3 covers 15 residues. Germline CDR1 reads SGHRS; CDR2 reads YFSETQ. V shed 2 bases and J 6 bases; nucleotides not matched to a gene: 9. CDR3 coding DNA: TGCGCCAGCAGCTTCCGGGACAGGGCGAGAAGCGAGCAGTACTTC. This sequence encodes CASSFRDRARSEQYF.

The chain recombines TRBV20-1 with TRBJ2-7; D gene uncertain. V lost 0 bases, J lost 12 bases, and 15 bases lay in between. The germline CDR1 and CDR2 sequences are DFQATT and SNEGSKA (reference sequence). This CDR3 is 12 amino acids long. The CDR3 DNA reads as TGCAGTGCTAGAGAGGGTGGCGTCCCCTCGTACTTC. Its translation: CSAREGGVPSYF.

In regard to this clonotype: This could be a read error, since a much larger clone is one nucleotide away. The V and J genes are TRBV9 and TRBJ2-5; no clear D. The CDR3 has 12 amino acids. Germline V gives CDR1 SGDLS, CDR2 YYNGEE. The CDR3 sequence is CASSVGGENQYF. The CDR3 coding sequence is TGTGCCAGCAGCGTAGGCGGAGAGAACCAGTACTTC.

There are many counts of this clonotype. The J gene is TRBJ1-1, the V gene TRBV6-6; the D is unclear. CDR1 and CDR2 (germline): MNHNY, SVGAGI (reference sequence). Trimming shortened V by 2 bases and J by 2 bases, and 6 bases separated the two germline ends. The CDR3 spans 13 residues. CDR3 nucleotides: TGTGCCAGCAGTTACGAGGGTAACACTGAAGCTTTCTTT. This encodes CASSYEGNTEAFF.

This clonotype was seen at least ten times. The chain uses TRBV10-3 and TRBJ2-7; D unclear. CDR1 and CDR2 from the germline V gene are ENHRY and SYGVKD. The CDR3 loop spans 13 amino acids. V was trimmed by 0 bases and J by 6 bases, leaving 9 bases between them. The CDR3 sequence: CAISESSPPEQYF. The CDR3 DNA reads TGTGCCATCAGTGAGTCGTCCCCCCCCGAGCAGTACTTC.

This clonotype came up many times. This sequence joins TRBV6-2 or TRBV6-3 and TRBJ2-3, with 7 bases aligning to TRBD2. The CDR3 runs to 18 residues. Germline CDR1 reads MNHEY; CDR2 reads SVGEGT. Losses at the gene ends were 2 bases for V and 2 bases for J; bases not matched to a gene: 13. Written as DNA, the CDR3 is TGTGCCAGCAGTTACGACCGGGACTACCCACAATTCACAGATACGCAGTATTTT. Translated: CASSYDRDYPQFTDTQYF.

There are many counts of this clonotype. The chain carries TRBV7-9 and TRBJ2-1; TRBD1 or TRBD2 may be the D gene (5 bases each). The V and J ends lost 3 bases and 6 bases respectively, with 21 bases between them. The germline CDR1 and CDR2 sequences are SEHNR and FQNEAQ (reference sequence). The CDR3 runs to 17 residues. The chain's CDR3 is CASSLSGALGPPNEQFF. CDR3 nucleotides: TGTGCCAGCAGCTTGTCCGGGGCGCTTGGGCCCCCCAATGAGCAGTTCTTC.

This clonotype has at least ten counts. This chain uses TRBV9 with TRBJ1-2; D remains unclear. There are 13 residues in the CDR3. V was clipped by 0 bases and J by 4 bases, with 7 bases between them. Germline V gives CDR1 SGDLS, CDR2 YYNGEE. DNA for the CDR3: TGTGCCAGCAGCGTAGAGGGATCCTATGGCTACACCTTC. It specifies CASSVEGSYGYTF. Using reference TRBV9 and TRBJ1-2 for the parts outside the CDR3, the full variable domain is DSGVTQTPKHLITATGQRVTLRCSPRSGDLSVYWYQQSLDQGLQFLIQYYNGEERAKGNILERFSAQQFPDLHSELNLSSLELGDSALYFCASSVEGSYGYTFGSGTRLTVV.

This clonotype was picked up many times. This chain connects TRBV4-1 to TRBJ2-7; 9 nucleotides align to TRBD2. The trim removed 0 bases at V and 2 bases at J, leaving 11 bases unmatched. The CDR3 totals 18 residues. Germline V CDR1 and CDR2: MGHRA, YSYEKL. CDR3 loop: CASSQDVGWREGTYEQYF. The CDR3 nucleotides read TGCGCCAGCAGCCAAGATGTGGGATGGCGGGAGGGAACCTACGAGCAGTACTTC.

In this sample, this clonotype turned up many times. The chain employs TRBV12-3 or TRBV12-4 and TRBJ2-4; 7 nucleotides align to TRBD2. J was trimmed by 9 bases and V by 2 bases; bases with no gene match: 10. CDR3 length: 15 residues. DNA of the CDR3: TGTGCCAGCAGTTTAATGACTAGAGGACTAGGCATTCAGTACTTC. The encoded protein is CASSLMTRGLGIQYF.